This T cell receptor (beta chain) comes out of a study of blood T cell repertoires in COVID-19. Per the original data handling: By means of reference gene primer amplification, nucleated cell counts were estimated. Profiled with immunoSEQ multiplex PCR; TCRdb holds only in-frame clones, not every one. V and J calls plus clone size are reproduced from that table; the DNA served to infer D and trimming. In the table there are tens of thousands of clones, 75% to 90% of which are singletons. Germline loops: CDR1 LNHDA, CDR2 SQIVND (reference sequence). V was pared by 6 bases and J by 6 bases, with 14 bases between. This CDR3 has 14 residues. This clone occurred once.

The receptor comes from a human donor in a cohort sampled during active COVID-19. The source material was peripheral blood. The chain has TRBV19 and TRBJ2-2; perhaps TRBD1 as D (6 bases). For the CDR3, the DNA is TGTGCCAGTAGGGATCCAGGGGCGTCCGGGGAGCTGTTTTTT. It encodes CASRDPGASGELFF.